This T cell receptor beta chain was obtained from a study of shared clonotypes between healthy human individuals. Study-level points and caveats: Despite large depth, rarefaction showed incomplete sorted-subset sequencing.

Here immunoSEQ multiplex PCR was the method, and the copy in TCRdb shows in-frame clones only, minus some. The sample records 2 million to 2.5 million clones, under 95% being singletons. CDR3 size: 15 residues. CDR1 is MDHEN and CDR2 is SYDVKM in the germline V gene. Between the trimmed V and J ends, which lost 3 bases and 0 bases, there was a span of 9 bases. About this clone itself: No antigen is known for it.

Naive CD8 populations comprised CD45RO-negative cells positively selected for CCR7, excluding terminally differentiated effector memory CD45RA+ cells. Free of recent acute infections or vaccinations, the donors were healthy HIV-negative adults. Each donor was a Caucasian adult residing in Nashville, Tennessee. This chain joins TRBV28 and TRBJ2-1; D is possibly TRBD1 or TRBD2 (5 bases each). This receptor was identified in a man aged 18 to 30 in good health. Some clones in this sample may be carry-over from other donors' samples. Sequencing used naive CD8+ T cells from PBMCs. The CDR3 loop is CASSLGVSSYNEQFF. CDR3 DNA: TGTGCCAGCAGTTTGGGGGTTAGCTCCTACAATGAGCAGTTCTTC.